The present T cell receptor (beta chain) was sequenced within a study of cytomegalovirus exposure and HLA in healthy donors. The CDR3 spans 13 residues. Trimming pared 6 bases from V and 5 bases from J, leaving 11 bases between. CDR1 MNHNS and CDR2 SASEGT come from the germline V gene. The method was immunoSEQ multiplex PCR; TCRdb's version includes in-frame clones alone and lacks a portion of them. Of 150,000 to 160,000 clones detected, approximately 86% appear once; the ten largest clones hold approximately 2%. The chain is built from TRBV6-1 and TRBJ2-1, with a possible D match to TRBD1 (5 bases). This clonotype was sampled from a human donor in good health. The sequenced material came from PBMCs. As DNA, the CDR3 is TGTGCCAGCAGCAGCTTCAGGGACAATGAGCAGTTCTTC. This gives the protein CASSSFRDNEQFF.